This TCR beta chain is from a study of blood T cell repertoires in COVID-19. The overall study: Whether acute or convalescent, the COVID-19 samples came from the United States, Italy and Spain. T cells, B-cell-depleted T cells, or PBMCs supplied cDNA or gDNA.

In the study's own analysis: From reference gene primer amplification, estimates of nucleated cell counts were derived. Here immunoSEQ multiplex PCR was the method, and the copy in TCRdb shows in-frame clones only, minus some. D and trimming come from the DNA, and the V and J calls and clone size come from that table. The repertoire includes over 200,000 clones, roughly 89% of them detected once, and 6.2% sits in the top ten. V lost 1 base and J lost 7, with 4 bases in between. CDR1 is MNHNS and CDR2 is SASEGT in the germline V gene. The CDR3 has 12 residues. Sequenced material: peripheral blood. The J gene is TRBJ1-4, the V gene TRBV6-1, with D unclear. The TCR originated in a man aged 55 to 69 who had recovered from COVID-19. This chain's CDR3 is CASSEGLEKLFF. The CDR3 DNA sequence: TGTGCCAGCAGTGAAGGACTTGAAAAACTGTTTTTT.